A few counts support the clone carrying this T cell receptor beta chain. Antigen unknown. This record comes from a study of post-analysis software for immune sequencing data. Overall study: The cohort encompassed relapsing-remitting, secondary progressive and progressive-relapsing multiple sclerosis disease courses.

The length of the CDR3 is 14 residues. V was pared by 5 bases and J by 10 bases, with 9 bases of the junction left unmatched. Germline V gives CDR1 SGDLS, CDR2 YYNGEE. General study results and limits: Diversity measured as normalized Chao1 was significantly lower in multiple sclerosis patients than in controls. By F measure, samples from a shared preparation batch strongly co-clustered. Four or five TRBV segments were significantly more frequent in patients than in controls. TRBV5-6, TRBV5-1 and TRBV20-1 were among these segments.

The library was made from cDNA and included unique molecular identifiers. From about 0.98 to 11 million T cells, around 500,000 cDNA molecules were obtained. TCRdb reprocessed the PCR reads via MiXCR and lists one record per CDR3 protein. The repertoire holds approximately 660,000 distinct CDR3 sequences, with more than 50% as singletons. The specimen sequenced was blood. This sequence joins TRBV9 and TRBJ1-6; 7 bases match TRBD1. This clonotype was sampled from a girl aged 2 to 9 with multiple sclerosis. CDR3 protein: CASSLEGARSPLHF. For the CDR3, the DNA is TGTGCCAGCAGTCTCGAGGGGGCGCGGTCACCCCTCCACTTT.